This T cell receptor beta chain came from a study of blood T cell repertoires in COVID-19. The table came from immunoSEQ multiplex PCR; TCRdb's copy has only in-frame clones and leaves some out. The sample contains roughly 130,000 clones, roughly 90% of which appear only once. Trimming stripped 1 base from V and 4 bases from J, with 10 bases between. Germline values: CDR1 SGHTA, CDR2 FQGNSA. The length of the CDR3 is 14 residues. Sequencing input: PBMCs or T cells enriched from blood (not recorded which). The TCR sequence derives from a woman aged 45 to 65 who had recovered from COVID-19. The chain combines TRBV7-2 with TRBJ1-2; unclear D gene. This chain's CDR3 is CASSLDAGSYGYTF. The CDR3 nucleotides are TGTGCCAGCAGCTTAGACGCGGGCTCCTATGGCTACACCTTC.